Presented here are 20 T cell receptor beta chains from one specimen sequenced in a study of lymphopenia after photon versus proton radiotherapy. The assay was immunoSEQ multiplex PCR, and TCRdb's table has in-frame clones only and misses some. The table records over 25,000 clones, about 90% of them present only once. Sample: peripheral blood, taken from a patient treated with photon-based radiotherapy. These receptors were obtained from a woman in her forties or fifties with pancreatic cancer.

This chain joins TRBV4-2 and TRBJ2-3, with D uncertain. This CDR3 region has 13 residues. The V and J ends lost 1 base and 6 bases respectively, with 8 bases between them. Germline V gene data show CDR1 as LGHNA and CDR2 as YNFKEQ. CDR3 region: CASSQASKDTQYF. In nucleotides, the CDR3 is TGTGCCAGCAGCCAAGCCTCCAAGGATACGCAGTATTTT.

This chain joins TRBV14 and TRBJ2-2; 11 nucleotides align to TRBD2. The CDR3 has 17 residues. Trimming removed 4 bases from V and 3 bases from J; junction bases left unmatched: 7. Looked up from germline, CDR1 is SGHDN and CDR2 is FVKESK. DNA of the CDR3: TGTGCCAGCAGCCCCCTTCTACTAGCGGGAGACACCGGGGAGCTGTTTTTT. It codes for CASSPLLLAGDTGELFF.

The V call is TRBV19, the J call TRBJ1-5; 8 positions agree with TRBD1. Losses at the gene ends were 6 bases for V and 6 bases for J; bases not matched to a gene: 10. Germline CDR1 LNHDA, CDR2 SQIVND (reference sequence). The CDR3 loop spans 15 amino acids. The DNA of the CDR3 is TGTGCCAGTAGCGGACGGGACAGGCCGGCTCAGCCCCAGCATTTT. This translates into CASSGRDRPAQPQHF.

V is TRBV30 and J is TRBJ2-7, with 7 positions matching TRBD2. The V gene's germline CDR1 is GTSNPN and CDR2 SVGIG (reference sequence). This CDR3 contains 15 residues. J gave up 3 bases and V 1 base, and 9 bases lay outside the gene matches. Written as DNA, the CDR3 is TGTGCCTGGAGTGGTCTAGCGGTCGAGGGCTACGAGCAGTACTTC. Protein product: CAWSGLAVEGYEQYF.

Comments on this clone: One junction end does not reproduce the germline sequence, and a read error may be involved. V is TRBV29-1 and J is TRBJ2-3; 11 bases map to TRBD2. Germline-derived CDR1 and CDR2 are SQVTM and ANQGSEA. The CDR3 extends over 14 amino acids. The CDR3 loop is CSAELAGEADTQYF. DNA of the CDR3: TGCAGCGCTGAACTAGCGGGAGAGGCAGATACGCAGTATTTT.

The V and J genes are TRBV11-2 and TRBJ2-7; perhaps D is TRBD1 or TRBD2 (5 bases each). Germline V gene lookup returns CDR1 SGHAT and CDR2 FQNNGV. This CDR3 has 14 amino acids. V lost 0 bases, J lost 2 bases, and 8 bases lay in between. CDR3 sequence reads: CASSLDVGAYEQYF. In DNA, the CDR3 is TGTGCCAGCAGCTTAGATGTGGGGGCCTACGAGCAGTACTTC.

The CDR3 reads CASSPRLGASTGELFF. Here the CDR3 DNA reads TGTGCCAGCAGCCCCCGACTAGGGGCGAGCACCGGGGAGCTGTTTTTT. The chain joins TRBV7-6 to TRBJ2-2, with D perhaps TRBD2 (6 bases). The CDR3 totals 16 residues. Germline V gene data show CDR1 as SGHVS and CDR2 as FNYEAQ. Trimming left V 5 bases short and J 4 bases short, with 17 bases between.

This chain uses TRBV5-1 with TRBJ2-7; TRBD2 matches 9 bases. The CDR3 is 15 residues long. The germline V gene encodes CDR1 SGHRS and CDR2 YFSETQ. Germline trimming cut 4 bases from V and 0 bases from J; bases unmatched to any gene: 5. For the CDR3, the DNA is TGCGCCAGCAGCACCCTAGCGGGGAGCTCCTACGAGCAGTACTTC. As protein: CASSTLAGSSYEQYF.

The chain carries TRBV6-5 and TRBJ2-1, with 7 bases lining up with TRBD2. V lost 6 bases to trimming and J lost 5 bases; unmatched junction nucleotides: 4. Germline assignment: CDR1 MNHEY and CDR2 SVGAGI. This CDR3 comprises 13 residues. CDR3 in DNA: TGTGCCAGCAGACCCAGCGGGAACAATGAGCAGTTCTTC. Its translation: CASRPSGNNEQFF.

This rearrangement joins TRBV14 to TRBJ2-5; 8 bases align to TRBD2. The V gene's germline CDR1 is SGHDN and CDR2 FVKESK. The J segment lost 2 bases and the V segment lost 4 bases, leaving 6 bases of the junction unmatched. CDR3 length equals 15 residues. CDR3 sequence: CASSRLAQKQETQYF. CDR3 nucleotide sequence: TGTGCCAGCAGCCGACTAGCGCAAAAACAAGAGACCCAGTACTTC. Full variable domain (rest looked up from reference TRBV14 and TRBJ2-5): EAGVTQFPSHSVIEKGQTVTLRCDPISGHDNLYWYRRVMGKEIKFLLHFVKESKQDESGMPNNRFLAERTGGTYSTLKVQPAELEDSGVYFCASSRLAQKQETQYFGPGTRLLVL.

This clone showed up just once. The rearrangement joins TRBV14 to TRBJ2-7; no clear D gene. The CDR3 runs 11 residues. The germline V gene encodes CDR1 SGHDN and CDR2 FVKESK. The V and J ends lost 1 base and 9 bases respectively, with 7 bases between them. CDR3: CASSQGVVQYF. The CDR3 DNA sequence: TGTGCCAGCAGCCAAGGAGTCGTGCAGTACTTC. The whole variable domain, remainder taken from reference TRBV14 and TRBJ2-7, is EAGVTQFPSHSVIEKGQTVTLRCDPISGHDNLYWYRRVMGKEIKFLLHFVKESKQDESGMPNNRFLAERTGGTYSTLKVQPAELEDSGVYFCASSQGVVQYFGPGTRLTVT.

This clone was counted a single time. The chain combines TRBV30 with TRBJ2-7, with D unresolved. Germline values: CDR1 GTSNPN, CDR2 SVGIG (reference sequence). This CDR3 is 14 amino acids long. The V and J ends lost 0 bases and 4 bases respectively, with 13 bases between them. CDR3 sequence reads: CAWSVNKFFYEQYF. The DNA for the CDR3 is TGTGCCTGGAGTGTAAACAAGTTTTTTTACGAGCAGTACTTC.

The chain combines TRBV18 with TRBJ2-1; 7 bases agree with TRBD1. Germline CDR1 and CDR2: KGHSH and LQKENI. This CDR3 has 13 residues. V lost 4 bases and J lost 9; bases outside the gene matches: 6. The DNA for the CDR3 is TGTGCCAGCTCACATGACAGGGAAAGTGAGCAGTTCTTC. Amino acid sequence: CASSHDRESEQFF.

The rearrangement uses TRBV27 and TRBJ2-1, with D perhaps TRBD1 or TRBD2 (5 bases each). The CDR3 totals 14 residues. The ends were cut back, 5 bases at V and 4 bases at J, with 12 bases in the middle. Germline V gene sequence: CDR1 MNHEY, CDR2 SMNVEV (reference sequence). The CDR3 DNA follows: TGTGCCAGCAGTGTTCCCGGGACGTACAATGAGCAGTTCTTC. Its protein is CASSVPGTYNEQFF.

V and J are TRBV7-2 and TRBJ2-7; D gene uncertain. The germline CDR1 and CDR2 sequences are SGHTA and FQGNSA. There are 15 residues in the CDR3. The V gene lost 2 bases and the J gene lost 1 base, with 12 bases spanning the gap. The CDR3 DNA is TGTGCCAGCAGCTTAAGTTGGGGTTCGTCCTACGAGCAGTACTTC. Its protein product is CASSLSWGSSYEQYF. The entire variable domain, with the rest obtained from reference TRBV7-2 and TRBJ2-7, is as follows: GAGVSQSPSNKVTEKGKDVELRCDPISGHTALYWYRQSLGQGLEFLIYFQGNSAPDKSGLPSDRFSAERTGGSVSTLTIQRTQQEDSAVYLCASSLSWGSSYEQYFGPGTRLTVT.

V usage is TRBV7-2 and J usage is TRBJ2-7; TRBD1 aligns across 8 bases. CDR1 is SGHTA, CDR2 FQGNSA, per germline. The CDR3 covers 12 residues. Losses at the gene ends were 5 bases for V and 7 bases for J; bases not matched to a gene: 4. CDR3 coding DNA: TGTGCCAGCAGCGCCCGACAGGGGGAGCAGTACTTC. Amino acids: CASSARQGEQYF.

This rearrangement joins TRBV7-9 to TRBJ2-2; D unclear. Looked up from germline, CDR1 is SEHNR and CDR2 is FQNEAQ (reference sequence). The CDR3 is made up of 13 amino acids. The V and J ends lost 5 bases and 2 bases respectively, with 6 bases between them. In nucleotides, the CDR3 is TGTGCCAGCAGCCCCGCAAACACCGGGGAGCTGTTTTTT. It specifies CASSPANTGELFF.

This chain uses TRBV2 with TRBJ1-3; no clear D gene. The length of the CDR3 is 14 residues. Trimming removed 7 bases from V and 0 bases from J, with 10 bases in between. Germline V gene data show CDR1 as SNHLY and CDR2 as FYNNEI. The CDR3 region is CASNYGSSGNTIYF. CDR3 bases: TGTGCCAGCAATTACGGTAGCTCTGGAAACACCATATATTTT.

The chain recombines TRBV6-1 with TRBJ1-6, with D uncertain. This CDR3 is built from 14 residues. Trimming left V 1 base short and J 2 bases short, with 3 bases between. CDR1 is MNHNS, CDR2 SASEGT, per germline. CDR3 coding DNA: TGTGCCAGCAGTGAAGGGCCCTATAATTCACCCCTCCACTTT. This gives the protein CASSEGPYNSPLHF.

The rearrangement uses TRBV11-2 and TRBJ2-2; 11 bases agree with TRBD2. The CDR3 spans 17 residues. The germline gives CDR1 SGHAT, CDR2 FQNNGV. With 1 base clipped from V and 5 bases from J, the junction kept 6 bases outside the gene matches. CDR3 nucleotide sequence: TGTGCCAGCAGCTTAGTTACTAGCGGGAGTGGAACCGGGGAGCTGTTTTTT. Translating gives CASSLVTSGSGTGELFF. The whole variable domain, remainder taken from reference TRBV11-2 and TRBJ2-2, is EAGVAQSPRYKIIEKRQSVAFWCNPISGHATLYWYQQILGQGPKLLIQFQNNGVVDDSQLPKDRFSAERLKGVDSTLKIQPAKLEDSAVYLCASSLVTSGSGTGELFFGEGSRLTVL.